These 4 T cell receptor beta chains were all obtained from the same sample, sequenced in a study of blood T cell repertoires in COVID-19. The data were produced by immunoSEQ multiplex PCR, yet TCRdb's version contains in-frame clones alone and is incomplete. The data contain about 260,000 clones, around 90% of them singletons. The sample taken for sequencing was peripheral blood. Source of these receptors: a person aged 18-29 years with COVID-19, enrolled during active disease.

The rearrangement uses TRBV5-1 and TRBJ1-5, with TRBD1 matching over 11 bases. The J segment lost 7 bases and the V segment lost 4 bases, leaving 4 bases of the junction unmatched. Germline CDR1 and CDR2: SGHRS and YFSETQ. This CDR3 is 14 amino acids long. The CDR3 DNA reads as TGCGCCAGCAGCCAGGGACAGGGGGGACAGCCCCAGCATTTT. Translation: CASSQGQGGQPQHF.

The chain is built from TRBV11-2 and TRBJ2-1; 10 bases align to TRBD2. Germline values: CDR1 SGHAT, CDR2 FQNNGV. V lost 2 bases, J lost 10 bases, and 11 bases stayed unmatched. The CDR3 totals 16 residues. The chain's CDR3 is CASSLRGTSGIQEQFF. CDR3 DNA: TGTGCCAGCAGCTTAAGGGGCACTAGCGGGATTCAAGAGCAGTTCTTC. Full variable domain (remainder filled in from reference TRBV11-2 and TRBJ2-1): EAGVAQSPRYKIIEKRQSVAFWCNPISGHATLYWYQQILGQGPKLLIQFQNNGVVDDSQLPKDRFSAERLKGVDSTLKIQPAKLEDSAVYLCASSLRGTSGIQEQFFGPGTRLTVL.

The V call is TRBV7-2, the J call TRBJ2-7, with 13 bases aligning to TRBD2. This CDR3 has 16 residues. J gave up 5 bases and V 4 bases, and 8 bases lay outside the gene matches. The germline V gene encodes CDR1 SGHTA and CDR2 FQGNSA. The CDR3 here is CASSYRTSGRTDEQYF. The CDR3 nucleotides are TGTGCCAGCAGCTATAGGACTAGCGGGAGAACTGACGAGCAGTACTTC.

The chain joins TRBV25-1 to TRBJ2-5, with 7 bases identical to TRBD1. The CDR3 loop spans 17 amino acids. J lost 1 base, V lost 2 bases, and 10 bases had no gene match. Germline V gene lookup returns CDR1 MGHDK and CDR2 SYGVNS. The CDR3 coding sequence is TGTGCCAGCAGTGAAACCCTCACCTCAGGGGGCCAAGAGACCCAGTACTTC. Residues: CASSETLTSGGQETQYF. The variable domain in full, completed from reference TRBV25-1 and TRBJ2-5, reads EADIYQTPRYLVIGTGKKITLECSQTMGHDKMYWYQQDPGMELHLIHYSYGVNSTEKGDLSSESTVSRIRTEHFPLTLESARPSHTSQYLCASSETLTSGGQETQYFGPGTRLLVL.